This entry lists 21 T cell receptor beta chains sequenced from one sample in a study of Tregs in tolerant kidney transplant recipients. TCRdb's table, derived via immunoSEQ multiplex PCR, lists solely in-frame clones and lacks some. The sample lists about 64,000 clones, 98% occurring once. This material consisted of Tregs from blood, taken before the transplant. Receptor source: a human donor who received a combined kidney and bone marrow transplant.

J is TRBJ1-1 and V is TRBV15, with unresolved D. Per germline, CDR1 LNHNV and CDR2 YYDKDF (reference sequence). The V gene lost 4 bases and the J gene lost 1 base, with 7 bases spanning the gap. The CDR3 loop spans 13 amino acids. The CDR3 loop reads CATSIARNTEAFF. For the CDR3, the DNA is TGTGCCACCAGCATAGCACGGAACACTGAAGCTTTCTTT.

The V call is TRBV7-2, the J call TRBJ2-7; no clear D. This CDR3 comprises 13 residues. CDR1 and CDR2 (germline): SGHTA, FQGNSA. The germline V and J ends were trimmed by 4 bases and 3 bases, with 10 bases remaining between them. The CDR3 sequence is CASSSNGYYEQYF. The CDR3 DNA reads TGTGCCAGCAGCTCTAACGGGTACTACGAGCAGTACTTC.

The chain is built from TRBV29-1 and TRBJ2-1, with D possibly matching TRBD1 (5 bases). V was pared by 7 bases and J by 0 bases, with 7 bases between. The CDR3 extends over 12 amino acids. In germline, CDR1 is SQVTM, CDR2 ANQGSEA. The CDR3 region has the DNA TGCAGCGCCAGGGTCTCCTACAATGAGCAGTTCTTC. As protein: CSARVSYNEQFF.

The rearrangement links TRBV5-1 to TRBJ1-1; D is uncertain. Germline V gives CDR1 SGHRS, CDR2 YFSETQ. V lost 3 bases to trimming and J lost 10 bases, with 16 bases between them. This CDR3 contains 13 residues. The CDR3 DNA sequence: TGCGCCAGCAGCTCCCTAAGGAGTCCGATAGCTTTCTTT. Its protein is CASSSLRSPIAFF. Supplemented by reference TRBV5-1 and TRBJ1-1, the full variable domain reads KAGVTQTPRYLIKTRGQQVTLSCSPISGHRSVSWYQQTPGQGLQFLFEYFSETQRNKGNFPGRFSGRQFSNSRSEMNVSTLELGDSALYLCASSSLRSPIAFFGQGTRLTVV.

As regards this clone: The sample contains more than one DNA sequence encoding this CDR3. The V call is TRBV7-9, the J call TRBJ1-4, with 11 bases that match TRBD1. This CDR3 region has 15 residues. Trimming at V came to 5 bases and at J to 8 bases, leaving 7 bases not matched to a gene. Germline values: CDR1 SEHNR, CDR2 FQNEAQ (reference sequence). CDR3 region: CASSPSGTGGEKLFF. DNA for the CDR3: TGTGCCAGCAGCCCCTCCGGGACAGGGGGGGAAAAACTGTTTTTT.

This chain uses TRBV11-3 with TRBJ2-7; D gene unclear. Germline V CDR1 and CDR2: SGHNT, YENEEA. V was shortened by 3 bases and J by 6 bases, with 6 bases between the two germline ends. The CDR3 consists of 11 residues. The CDR3 loop reads CASSFLGEQYF. DNA of the CDR3: TGTGCCAGCAGCTTTCTCGGCGAGCAGTACTTC.

V is TRBV4-2 and J is TRBJ2-1; 12 bases fit TRBD2. The CDR3 contains 15 residues. With 4 bases clipped from V and 5 bases from J, the junction kept 3 bases outside the gene matches. Germline V lookup: CDR1 LGHNA, CDR2 YNFKEQ. In DNA, the CDR3 is TGTGCCAGCAGCCCCGGACTAGCGGGAAACAATGAGCAGTTCTTC. Translated, it gives CASSPGLAGNNEQFF.

The chain employs TRBV7-2 and TRBJ2-1; D is possibly TRBD1 (6 bases). V shed 5 bases and J shed 7 bases, with 15 bases lying between them. Germline CDR1 is SGHTA and CDR2 is FQGNSA. The CDR3 length is 14 residues. CDR3 in DNA: TGTGCCAGCAGCAAGGGACATCTGAAGAATGAGCAGTTCTTC. Its protein is CASSKGHLKNEQFF. The variable domain in full, completed from reference TRBV7-2 and TRBJ2-1, reads GAGVSQSPSNKVTEKGKDVELRCDPISGHTALYWYRQSLGQGLEFLIYFQGNSAPDKSGLPSDRFSAERTGGSVSTLTIQRTQQEDSAVYLCASSKGHLKNEQFFGPGTRLTVL.

The chain links TRBV15 to TRBJ1-6, with D possibly being TRBD1 (6 bases). Trimming removed 8 bases at V and 8 bases at J, with 16 bases between. Germline assignment: CDR1 LNHNV and CDR2 YYDKDF (reference sequence). The CDR3 loop spans 14 amino acids. The CDR3 nucleotides are TGTGCCACCGGGAGGGGGGCCAGAGATTCACCCCTCCACTTT. Protein: CATGRGARDSPLHF.

The gene calls are TRBV10-3 and TRBJ2-3; 12 bases map to TRBD2. Germline V CDR1 and CDR2: ENHRY, SYGVKD. The CDR3 has 17 residues. V lost 0 bases and J lost 4; bases outside the gene matches: 5. CDR3 sequence (DNA): TGTGCCATCAGTGAGTCGGCTAGCGGGGGGGTTCCAGATACGCAGTATTTT. This codes for CAISESASGGVPDTQYF.

This chain joins TRBV7-2 and TRBJ1-1; TRBD1 is a possible D gene (5 bases). V dropped 5 bases and J dropped 6 bases, with 19 bases sitting between them. Germline loops: CDR1 SGHTA, CDR2 FQGNSA. The CDR3 totals 15 residues. The CDR3 is CASSPTWRSGPEAFF. CDR3 coding DNA: TGTGCCAGCAGCCCAACGTGGCGGTCAGGGCCTGAAGCTTTCTTT.

This chain links TRBV11-3 with TRBJ2-7; unclear D gene. V was shortened by 1 base and J by 3 bases, with 10 bases between the two germline ends. The CDR3 runs 14 residues. CDR1 and CDR2 (germline): SGHNT, YENEEA. The CDR3 region is CASSLAGGNYEQYF. The CDR3 DNA reads as TGTGCCAGCAGCTTAGCCGGCGGAAACTACGAGCAGTACTTC.

The chain links TRBV7-3 to TRBJ2-7; TRBD2 might be the D (7 bases). V was shortened by 5 bases and J by 6 bases, with 23 bases between the two germline ends. Looked up from germline, CDR1 is SGHTA and CDR2 is FQGTGA. The CDR3 covers 16 residues. CDR3 bases: TGTGCCAGCAGCGCCGCCGGGGGCGGGAGTTCGGGCGAGCAGTACTTC. This sequence encodes CASSAAGGGSSGEQYF.

The sample holds a few counts of this clone. V and J are TRBV6-5 and TRBJ2-2; TRBD1 matches at 8 bases. V lost 9 bases, J lost 3 bases, and 3 bases stayed unmatched. CDR1 and CDR2 (germline): MNHEY, SVGAGI. CDR3 length: 13 amino acids. CDR3 nucleotide sequence: TGTGCCAGGGACAGGGAGGACACCGGGGAGCTGTTTTTT. This codes for CARDREDTGELFF.

The rearrangement joins TRBV6-6 to TRBJ1-2; the D is unclear. V dropped 4 bases and J dropped 3 bases, with 6 bases sitting between them. CDR1 is MNHNY, CDR2 SVGAGI, per germline (reference sequence). This CDR3 comprises 12 residues. CDR3 residues: CASSSLYYGYTF. DNA for the CDR3: TGTGCCAGCAGTTCCCTGTACTATGGCTACACCTTC.

The gene calls are TRBV6-6 and TRBJ2-1; 8 nucleotides align to TRBD1. The CDR3 spans 16 residues. The V and J ends lost 2 bases and 3 bases, in that order; junction bases with no gene match: 6. Per the germline V gene, CDR1 is MNHNY and CDR2 is SVGAGI (reference sequence). Written as DNA, the CDR3 is TGTGCCAGCAGTTACCCCTCGGGACAGGTCTACAATGAGCAGTTCTTC. Translating gives CASSYPSGQVYNEQFF.

This clone was observed a single time. The rearrangement uses TRBV11-3 and TRBJ2-1, with TRBD2 matching over 9 bases. The CDR3 covers 16 residues. Germline CDR1 and CDR2: SGHNT and YENEEA. J lost 9 bases, V lost 2 bases, and 11 bases had no gene match. CDR3 region: CASSLRLAGVFSEQFF. CDR3 nucleotides: TGTGCCAGCAGCTTAAGGTTAGCGGGAGTTTTTTCTGAGCAGTTCTTC.

The chain employs TRBV30 and TRBJ1-6, with 9 bases identical to TRBD1. This CDR3 contains 13 residues. With 6 bases clipped from V and 9 bases from J, the junction kept 6 bases outside the gene matches. From germline, CDR1 is GTSNPN and CDR2 SVGIG (reference sequence). The CDR3 DNA sequence: TGTGCCTGCCGGGACAGGGACAGTTCACCCCTCCACTTT. Translating gives CACRDRDSSPLHF.

The chain uses TRBV18 and TRBJ2-7, with 8 bases identical to TRBD1. V trimming: 2 bases; J trimming: 0 bases; junction bases outside the gene matches: 6. The CDR3 runs 16 residues. CDR1 KGHSH and CDR2 LQKENI come from the germline V gene. The CDR3 sequence is CASSPFPGQGSYEQYF. In DNA form, the CDR3 reads TGTGCCAGCTCACCATTCCCCGGACAGGGCTCCTACGAGCAGTACTTC.

J is TRBJ2-1 and V is TRBV6-1; 10 bases agree with TRBD2. The J segment lost 2 bases and the V segment lost 4 bases, leaving 17 bases of the junction unmatched. CDR1 is MNHNS, CDR2 SASEGT, per germline. The CDR3 has 20 residues. The CDR3 protein is CASSVPTGTSALYAYNEQFF. The DNA for the CDR3 is TGTGCCAGCAGTGTCCCAACCGGGACTAGCGCCCTGTACGCCTACAATGAGCAGTTCTTC.

The rearrangement links TRBV21-1 to TRBJ2-7; the table's D call, TRBD2, has no DNA check behind it. TRBV21-1 corresponds to a pseudogene. This CDR3 comprises 13 residues. CDR3 bases: TGTGCCAGTCCGGGACTTTACTCCTACGAGCAGTACTTC. Its translation is CASPGLYSYEQYF.